Presented here are 26 T cell receptor beta chains from one specimen sequenced in a study of cytomegalovirus exposure and HLA in healthy donors. PCR amplification relied on 60 Vbeta primers (plus 13 Jbeta primers). Repertoires were generated with immunoSEQ multiplex PCR, while TCRdb's copy carries only in-frame clones and drops some. The profile covers 85,000 to 100,000 clones, with 86% appearing a single time and over 8.5% taken by the ten largest. Sample: PBMCs. The receptor source for this set is a man younger than 45 in good health and CMV-seropositive.

The chain joins TRBV5-1 to TRBJ1-2; 10 bases map to TRBD1. Germline-derived CDR1 and CDR2 are SGHRS and YFSETQ. V trimming: 3 bases; J trimming: 6 bases; junction bases outside the gene matches: 2. The CDR3 covers 13 residues. CDR3 amino acids: CASSSGTGDGYTF. The CDR3 nucleotides read TGCGCCAGCAGCTCCGGGACAGGGGATGGCTACACCTTC.

The chain links TRBV5-5 to TRBJ1-4, with 11 positions matching TRBD1. V shed 0 bases, J shed 1 base, and the junction held 8 bases outside the gene matches. The CDR3 consists of 19 residues. Germline assignment: CDR1 SGHKS and CDR2 YYEKEE (reference sequence). The DNA for the CDR3 is TGTGCCAGCAGCTTGGGGCGGCCCGGGACAGGGGGAACTAATGAAAAACTGTTTTTT. Its translation: CASSLGRPGTGGTNEKLFF.

The chain links TRBV5-1 to TRBJ2-7; 11 bases line up with TRBD1. The CDR3 runs to 14 residues. Germline CDR1 and CDR2: SGHRS and YFSETQ. With V trimmed by 4 bases and J by 3 bases, 3 bases remained unmatched. CDR3 amino acids: CASSPGTGGYEQYF. The DNA for the CDR3 is TGCGCCAGCAGCCCCGGGACAGGGGGCTACGAGCAGTACTTC.

This clone came up a few times. The chain is built from TRBV13 and TRBJ1-3; D perhaps matches TRBD1 (6 bases). Trimming removed 5 bases from V and 2 bases from J, with 19 bases in between. The CDR3 covers 17 residues. Germline V gene sequence: CDR1 PRHDT, CDR2 FYEKMQ (reference sequence). The CDR3 here is CASSMTGTQSPGNTIYF. The CDR3 nucleotides read TGTGCCAGCAGCATGACAGGTACCCAAAGTCCTGGAAACACCATATATTTT.

This clone was counted a single time. The rearrangement uses TRBV7-9 and TRBJ1-5; 8 nucleotides align to TRBD1. Germline CDR1 is SEHNR and CDR2 is FQNEAQ (reference sequence). The ends lost 5 bases at V and 4 bases at J; junction bases unmatched: 7. The CDR3 has 15 residues. CDR3 sequence (DNA): TGTGCCAGCAGCGAGGACAGGGTCGGGAATCAGCCCCAGCATTTT. Its translation: CASSEDRVGNQPQHF.

The chain carries TRBV19 and TRBJ2-7; 7 bases map to TRBD1. V lost 2 bases and J lost 0; bases outside the gene matches: 4. Germline assignment: CDR1 LNHDA and CDR2 SQIVND (reference sequence). CDR3 length: 15 amino acids. The CDR3 reads CASSIRAGGSYEQYF. The CDR3 DNA follows: TGTGCCAGTAGTATAAGGGCAGGGGGCTCCTACGAGCAGTACTTC.

This chain uses TRBV28 with TRBJ2-4; 7 bases map to TRBD2. The CDR3 totals 19 residues. Germline trimming cut 2 bases from V and 7 bases from J; bases unmatched to any gene: 20. Looked up from germline, CDR1 is MDHEN and CDR2 is SYDVKM. The CDR3 DNA reads TGTGCCAGCAGTTTAGGCCCCTCCTTAATGGGGAGGGCCCAGAACATTCAGTACTTC. This encodes CASSLGPSLMGRAQNIQYF.

The gene calls are TRBV4-1 and TRBJ2-3; 8 positions agree with TRBD2. The CDR3 is 16 residues long. V gave up 1 base and J gave up 2 bases; unmatched junction bases: 5. Germline V gene sequence: CDR1 MGHRA, CDR2 YSYEKL. The CDR3 loop reads CASSQARGGHTDTQYF. In DNA form, the CDR3 reads TGCGCCAGCAGCCAAGCCCGGGGGGGGCACACAGATACGCAGTATTTT.

The chain uses TRBV6-5 and TRBJ2-1, with 8 bases matching TRBD2. CDR1 and CDR2 (germline): MNHEY, SVGAGI. V shed 6 bases, J shed 8 bases, and the junction held 12 bases outside the gene matches. The CDR3 consists of 15 residues. The CDR3 nucleotides read TGTGCCAGCAGGAGGAGGACTAGCTGGGGGCATGAGCAGTTCTTC. It yields the protein CASRRRTSWGHEQFF.

There are a few counts of this clone. The J gene is TRBJ2-2, the V gene TRBV27; a possible D gene is TRBD2 (6 bases). This CDR3 spans 15 amino acids. Per germline, CDR1 MNHEY and CDR2 SMNVEV (reference sequence). Trimming cost V 0 bases and J 5 bases, with 10 bases left between them. The CDR3 loop is CASSLSPGRTGELFF. CDR3 DNA sequence: TGTGCCAGCAGTTTATCACCAGGGAGGACCGGGGAGCTGTTTTTT.

A single count supports this clone. The rearrangement links TRBV29-1 to TRBJ2-3, with TRBD2 matching 13 bases. The germline V gene encodes CDR1 SQVTM and CDR2 ANQGSEA. Losses at the gene ends were 4 bases for V and 5 bases for J; bases not matched to a gene: 6. This CDR3 region has 15 residues. CDR3 sequence reads: CSVGTSGSGGDTQYF. CDR3 coding DNA: TGCAGCGTTGGGACTAGCGGGAGTGGCGGAGATACGCAGTATTTT.

The V and J genes are TRBV7-9 and TRBJ2-6, with 8 bases lining up with TRBD1. V trimming: 6 bases; J trimming: 0 bases; junction bases outside the gene matches: 13. The germline V gene encodes CDR1 SEHNR and CDR2 FQNEAQ (reference sequence). The CDR3 contains 19 residues. In DNA form, the CDR3 reads TGTGCCAGCAGACGAAACGCCGGGACAGGTGACTCTGGGGCCAACGTCCTGACTTTC. This sequence encodes CASRRNAGTGDSGANVLTF.

The CDR3 here is CASSVTGFYEQYF. The CDR3 coding sequence is TGTGCCAGTAGTGTGACAGGCTTCTACGAGCAGTACTTC. The chain employs TRBV19 and TRBJ2-7; tentatively, D is TRBD1 (6 bases). Trimming took 5 bases from V and 3 from J, leaving 11 bases between them. The CDR3 has 13 amino acids. Germline V gene sequence: CDR1 LNHDA, CDR2 SQIVND (reference sequence). The full variable domain, rest sourced from reference TRBV19 and TRBJ2-7, is DGGITQSPKYLFRKEGQNVTLSCEQNLNHDAMYWYRQDPGQGLRLIYYSQIVNDFQKGDIAEGYSVSREKKESFPLTVTSAQKNPTAFYLCASSVTGFYEQYFGPGTRLTVT.

The rearrangement links TRBV30 to TRBJ2-3; D not resolved. CDR1 is GTSNPN and CDR2 is SVGIG in the germline V gene (reference sequence). Trimming cost V 0 bases and J 6 bases, with 7 bases left between them. The CDR3 runs 12 residues. The CDR3: CAWSVTRDTQYF. The CDR3 bases are TGTGCCTGGAGTGTAACGCGTGATACGCAGTATTTT.

This clone is categorized as medium-sized. The rearrangement uses TRBV4-1 and TRBJ2-1; 7 positions agree with TRBD2. The J segment lost 0 bases and the V segment lost 4 bases, leaving 6 bases of the junction unmatched. Germline V lookup: CDR1 MGHRA, CDR2 YSYEKL. The CDR3 has 16 residues. The chain's CDR3 is CASSREAGNSYNEQFF. The CDR3 coding sequence is TGCGCCAGCAGCCGGGAAGCGGGAAACTCCTACAATGAGCAGTTCTTC.

This clone was recorded once. The genes are TRBV5-6 and TRBJ1-2; 7 nucleotides agree with TRBD1. Germline trimming cut 0 bases from V and 2 bases from J; bases unmatched to any gene: 1. The CDR3 is 14 residues long. Per the germline V gene, CDR1 is SGHDT and CDR2 is YYEEEE. The CDR3 nucleotides read TGTGCCAGCAGCTTGGGGGACAGAAACTATGGCTACACCTTC. Protein product: CASSLGDRNYGYTF.

Concerning this clone itself: The sample has other DNA sequences that encode this CDR3 too. V and J are TRBV5-1 and TRBJ2-5; 7 bases match TRBD1. The CDR3 is made up of 14 amino acids. The J segment lost 0 bases and the V segment lost 2 bases, leaving 1 base of the junction unmatched. Germline-derived CDR1 and CDR2 are SGHRS and YFSETQ. CDR3 nucleotides: TGCGCCAGCAGCTTAACAGGGGACCAAGAGACCCAGTACTTC. This translates into CASSLTGDQETQYF.

V is TRBV28 and J is TRBJ1-4, with TRBD1 matching over 10 bases. V gave up 6 bases and J gave up 6 bases; unmatched junction bases: 4. The V gene's germline CDR1 is MDHEN and CDR2 SYDVKM. CDR3 length: 14 residues. CDR3 region: CASRTTGGDEKLFF. In DNA form, the CDR3 reads TGTGCCAGCAGAACGACAGGGGGCGATGAAAAACTGTTTTTT.

The V call is TRBV29-1, the J call TRBJ1-1; D perhaps matches TRBD1 (5 bases). Germline V gives CDR1 SQVTM, CDR2 ANQGSEA. The length of the CDR3 is 12 residues. Trimming removed 7 bases at V and 3 bases at J, with 12 bases between. The CDR3 coding sequence is TGCAGCGGGGGGGAGCTGGACACTGAAGCTTTCTTT. The encoded protein is CSGGELDTEAFF.

V usage is TRBV30 and J usage is TRBJ2-3, with D possibly being TRBD1 (6 bases). In germline, CDR1 is GTSNPN, CDR2 SVGIG (reference sequence). The V and J ends lost 3 bases and 6 bases respectively, with 10 bases between them. The CDR3 runs to 12 residues. The CDR3 DNA sequence: TGTGCCTGGAGGGGGACAACCGATACGCAGTATTTT. This gives the protein CAWRGTTDTQYF.

The rearrangement uses TRBV5-1 and TRBJ2-4; 7 bases fit TRBD1. The CDR3 has 13 residues. The V and J ends lost 4 bases and 9 bases, in that order; junction bases with no gene match: 7. The germline V gene encodes CDR1 SGHRS and CDR2 YFSETQ. CDR3 in amino acids: CASSGDSWAIQYF. The CDR3 bases are TGCGCCAGCAGCGGGGACAGTTGGGCCATTCAGTACTTC.

CDR3 coding DNA: TGCGCCAGCAGGGACAGGGACAATCAGCCCCAGCATTTT. Encoded protein: CASRDRDNQPQHF. The gene calls are TRBV5-1 and TRBJ1-5; the match to TRBD1 covers 8 bases. CDR1 SGHRS and CDR2 YFSETQ come from the germline V gene. Trimming removed 5 bases from V and 3 bases from J; junction bases left unmatched: 1. This CDR3 is built from 13 residues. Together with reference TRBV5-1 and TRBJ1-5, the CDR3 gives the full variable domain: KAGVTQTPRYLIKTRGQQVTLSCSPISGHRSVSWYQQTPGQGLQFLFEYFSETQRNKGNFPGRFSGRQFSNSRSEMNVSTLELGDSALYLCASRDRDNQPQHFGDGTRLSIL.

This sequence joins TRBV28 and TRBJ2-7, with TRBD1 matching over 10 bases. The CDR3 has 15 amino acids. CDR1 is MDHEN and CDR2 is SYDVKM in the germline V gene. Losses at the gene ends were 6 bases for V and 5 bases for J; bases not matched to a gene: 10. The CDR3 is CASSWGQGSVDEQYF. The DNA of the CDR3 is TGTGCCAGCAGCTGGGGACAGGGGTCGGTAGACGAGCAGTACTTC.

This rearrangement joins TRBV9 to TRBJ2-3; 12 bases are shared with TRBD2. Germline CDR1 is SGDLS and CDR2 is YYNGEE. The CDR3 runs 16 residues. The trim removed 3 bases at V and 6 bases at J, leaving 8 bases unmatched. The CDR3 DNA reads as TGTGCCAGCAGCGCCTATGGACTAGCGGGATTTGATACGCAGTATTTT. This encodes CASSAYGLAGFDTQYF. The variable domain in full, with the rest retrieved from reference TRBV9 and TRBJ2-3, is DSGVTQTPKHLITATGQRVTLRCSPRSGDLSVYWYQQSLDQGLQFLIQYYNGEERAKGNILERFSAQQFPDLHSELNLSSLELGDSALYFCASSAYGLAGFDTQYFGPGTRLTVL.

This clone was seen only a few times. The chain joins TRBV6-5 to TRBJ2-5; the match to TRBD2 covers 11 bases. CDR1 and CDR2 from the germline V gene are MNHEY and SVGAGI. V lost 7 bases, J lost 5 bases, and 3 bases stayed unmatched. The CDR3 length is 13 residues. CDR3 protein: CASNLAGGETQYF. The CDR3 coding sequence is TGTGCCAGCAATTTAGCGGGAGGGGAGACCCAGTACTTC.

The gene calls are TRBV10-3 and TRBJ1-2; TRBD1 aligns across 10 bases. Trimming at V came to 5 bases and at J to 8 bases, leaving 11 bases not matched to a gene. Germline CDR1 is ENHRY and CDR2 is SYGVKD. The CDR3 sequence is 15 residues long. CDR3: CAISLRDRGVEGYTF. The CDR3 nucleotides are TGTGCCATCAGTCTCCGGGACAGGGGTGTGGAGGGCTACACCTTC.